This paragraph reports one TCR beta chain. Its target is not known. The V end lost 5 bases, the J end lost 6 bases, and 13 bases lay between the germline ends. The CDR3 contains 13 residues. Germline-derived CDR1 and CDR2 are PRHDT and FYEKMQ (reference sequence). This sample is part of a study of CD8+ T cells in alopecia areata. Study-wide context: Tofacitinib continued for 6 to 18 months and was then withheld for 6 months. Findings and caveats of the study: Across lesional scalp, and particularly alopecia totalis/universalis, clonality surpassed that of normal scalp. Tofacitinib significantly brought down scalp clonality and expanded CD8+ clones among top 100.

Treatment given: oral pan-JAK inhibitor, 5-10 mg twice daily. The authors extracted RNA and reverse transcribed it into cDNA as the sequencing template. Assay: immunoSEQ multiplex PCR; the TCRdb copy retains only in-frame clones and omits some. The table shows more than 140,000 clones, with roughly 86% occurring only once. The sample in question was CD8+ T cells sorted from blood, obtained at week 4, from a patient treated with tofacitinib. The chain recombines TRBV13 with TRBJ1-2; a possible D gene is TRBD1 (5 bases). The receptor comes from a human donor with alopecia areata. CDR3 in DNA: TGTGCCAGCAGCCGGGGCAGGGATGATGGCTACACCTTC. This codes for CASSRGRDDGYTF.